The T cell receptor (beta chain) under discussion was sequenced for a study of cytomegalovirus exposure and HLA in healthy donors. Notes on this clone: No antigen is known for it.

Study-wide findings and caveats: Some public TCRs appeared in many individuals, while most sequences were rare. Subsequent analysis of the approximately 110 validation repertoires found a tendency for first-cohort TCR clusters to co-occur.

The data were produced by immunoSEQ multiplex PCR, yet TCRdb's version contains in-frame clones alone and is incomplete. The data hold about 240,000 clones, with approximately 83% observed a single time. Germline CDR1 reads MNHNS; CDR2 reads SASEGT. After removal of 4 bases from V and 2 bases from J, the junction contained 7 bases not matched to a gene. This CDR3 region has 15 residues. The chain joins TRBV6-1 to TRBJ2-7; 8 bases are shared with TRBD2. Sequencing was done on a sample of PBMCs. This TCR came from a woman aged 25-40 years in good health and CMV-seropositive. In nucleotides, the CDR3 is TGTGCCAGCAGTGTGGCGGGAGGTTTCGCCTACGAGCAGTACTTC. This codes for CASSVAGGFAYEQYF.